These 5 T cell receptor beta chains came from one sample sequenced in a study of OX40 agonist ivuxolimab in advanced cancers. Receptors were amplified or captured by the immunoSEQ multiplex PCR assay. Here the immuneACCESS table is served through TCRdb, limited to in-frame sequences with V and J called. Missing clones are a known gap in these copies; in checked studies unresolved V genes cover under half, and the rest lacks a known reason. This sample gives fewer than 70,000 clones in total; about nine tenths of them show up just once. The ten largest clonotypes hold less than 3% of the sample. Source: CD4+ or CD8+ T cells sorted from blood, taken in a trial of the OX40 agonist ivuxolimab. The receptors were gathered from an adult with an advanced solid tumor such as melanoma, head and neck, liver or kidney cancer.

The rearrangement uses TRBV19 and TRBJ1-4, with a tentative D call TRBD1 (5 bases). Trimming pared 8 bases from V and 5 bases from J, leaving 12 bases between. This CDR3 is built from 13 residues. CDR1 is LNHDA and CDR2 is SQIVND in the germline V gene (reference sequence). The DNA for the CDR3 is TGTGCCAGTCGGCGGGGACTGAATGAAAAACTGTTTTTT. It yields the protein CASRRGLNEKLFF.

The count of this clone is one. The CDR3 sequence is CASSLATSGNTGELFF. CDR3 bases: TGCGCCAGCAGCTTGGCGACTAGCGGAAACACCGGGGAGCTGTTTTTT. The chain joins TRBV5-1 to TRBJ2-2; TRBD2 aligns across 9 bases. Germline V gene sequence: CDR1 SGHRS, CDR2 YFSETQ. J gave up 2 bases and V 0 bases, and 2 bases lay outside the gene matches. This CDR3 spans 16 amino acids.

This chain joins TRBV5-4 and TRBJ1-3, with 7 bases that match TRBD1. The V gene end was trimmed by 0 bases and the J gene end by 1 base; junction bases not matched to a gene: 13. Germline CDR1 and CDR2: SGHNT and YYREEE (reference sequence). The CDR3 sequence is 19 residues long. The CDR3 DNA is TGTGCCAGCAGCTTGGCCCCTCCTAAACAGGGGAATTCTGGAAACACCATATATTTT. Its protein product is CASSLAPPKQGNSGNTIYF.

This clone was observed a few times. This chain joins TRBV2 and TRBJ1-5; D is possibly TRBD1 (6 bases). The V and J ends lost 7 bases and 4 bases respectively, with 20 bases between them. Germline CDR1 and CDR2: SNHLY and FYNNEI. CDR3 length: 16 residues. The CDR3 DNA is TGTGCCAGCAAATTCGACAGGACGATTGTGAATCAGCCCCAGCATTTT. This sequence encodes CASKFDRTIVNQPQHF.

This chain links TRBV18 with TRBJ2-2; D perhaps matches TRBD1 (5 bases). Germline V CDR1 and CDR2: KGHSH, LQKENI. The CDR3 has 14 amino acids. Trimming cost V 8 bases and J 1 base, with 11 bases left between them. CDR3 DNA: TGTGCCAGCCAACCGACAGTGAACACCGGGGAGCTGTTTTTT. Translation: CASQPTVNTGELFF.